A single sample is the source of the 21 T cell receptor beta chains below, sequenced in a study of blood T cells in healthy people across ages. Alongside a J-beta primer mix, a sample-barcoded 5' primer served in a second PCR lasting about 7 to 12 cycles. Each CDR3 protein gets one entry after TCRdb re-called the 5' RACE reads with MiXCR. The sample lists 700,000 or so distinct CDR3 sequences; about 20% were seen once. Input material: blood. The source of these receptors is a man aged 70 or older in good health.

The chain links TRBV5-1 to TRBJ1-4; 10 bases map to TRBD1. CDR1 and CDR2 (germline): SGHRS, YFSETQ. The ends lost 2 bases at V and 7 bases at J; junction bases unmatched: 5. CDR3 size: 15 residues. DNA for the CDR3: TGCGCCAGCAGCTTCTCCGGGACAGGGGTTGAAAAACTGTTTTTT. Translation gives CASSFSGTGVEKLFF. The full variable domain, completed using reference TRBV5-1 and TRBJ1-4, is KAGVTQTPRYLIKTRGQQVTLSCSPISGHRSVSWYQQTPGQGLQFLFEYFSETQRNKGNFPGRFSGRQFSNSRSEMNVSTLELGDSALYLCASSFSGTGVEKLFFGSGTQLSVL.

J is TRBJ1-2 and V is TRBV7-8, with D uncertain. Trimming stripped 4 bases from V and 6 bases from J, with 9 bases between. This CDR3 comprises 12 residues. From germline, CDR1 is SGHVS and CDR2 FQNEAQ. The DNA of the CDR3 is TGTGCCAGCAGCTCTCTCTGGCATGGCTACACCTTC. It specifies CASSSLWHGYTF.

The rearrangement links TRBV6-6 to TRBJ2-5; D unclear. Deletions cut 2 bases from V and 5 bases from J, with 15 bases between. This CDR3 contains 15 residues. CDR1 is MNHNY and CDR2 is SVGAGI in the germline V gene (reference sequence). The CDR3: CASSYTVGPLETQYF. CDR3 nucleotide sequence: TGTGCCAGCAGTTACACGGTAGGGCCTTTGGAGACCCAGTACTTC.

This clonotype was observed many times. The CDR3: CATSDRIYGYTF. In DNA form, the CDR3 reads TGTGCCACCAGTGATCGCATCTATGGCTACACCTTC. The chain is built from TRBV24-1 and TRBJ1-2; D gene unclear. The CDR3 is 12 residues long. Between the trimmed V and J ends, which lost 3 bases and 4 bases, there was a span of 5 bases. CDR1 is KGHDR and CDR2 is SFDVKD in the germline V gene.

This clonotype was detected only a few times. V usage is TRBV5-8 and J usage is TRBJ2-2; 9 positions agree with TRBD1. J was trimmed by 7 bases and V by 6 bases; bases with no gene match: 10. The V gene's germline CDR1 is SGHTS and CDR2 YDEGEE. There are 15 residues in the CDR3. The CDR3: CASNKGQGGIGELFF. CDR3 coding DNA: TGTGCCAGCAACAAGGGACAGGGTGGCATCGGGGAGCTGTTTTTT.

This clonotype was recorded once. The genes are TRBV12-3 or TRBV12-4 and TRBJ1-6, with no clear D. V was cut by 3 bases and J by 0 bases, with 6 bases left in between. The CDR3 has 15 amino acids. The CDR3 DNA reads TGTGCCAGCAGTTTCCGGCACTCCTATAATTCACCCCTCCACTTT. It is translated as CASSFRHSYNSPLHF.

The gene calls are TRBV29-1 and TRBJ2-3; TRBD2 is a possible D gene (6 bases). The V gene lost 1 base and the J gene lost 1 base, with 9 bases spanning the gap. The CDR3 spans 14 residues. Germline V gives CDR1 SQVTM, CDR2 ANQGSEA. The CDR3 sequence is CSVEGGVRTDTQYF. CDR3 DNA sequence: TGCAGCGTTGAAGGGGGGGTCCGCACAGATACGCAGTATTTT.

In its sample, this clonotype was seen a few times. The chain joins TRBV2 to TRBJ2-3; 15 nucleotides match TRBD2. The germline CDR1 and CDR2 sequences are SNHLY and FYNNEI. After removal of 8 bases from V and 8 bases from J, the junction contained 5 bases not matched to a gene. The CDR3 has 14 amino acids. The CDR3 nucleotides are TGTGCCAGCGCGGGACTAGCGGGGGGAGTTACGCAGTATTTT. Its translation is CASAGLAGGVTQYF.

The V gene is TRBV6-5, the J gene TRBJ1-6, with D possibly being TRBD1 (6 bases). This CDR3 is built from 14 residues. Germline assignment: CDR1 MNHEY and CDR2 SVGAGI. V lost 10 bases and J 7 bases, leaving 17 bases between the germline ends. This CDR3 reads CATQTGLRNSPLHF. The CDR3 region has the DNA TGTGCCACCCAGACAGGCCTGAGAAATTCACCCCTCCACTTT.

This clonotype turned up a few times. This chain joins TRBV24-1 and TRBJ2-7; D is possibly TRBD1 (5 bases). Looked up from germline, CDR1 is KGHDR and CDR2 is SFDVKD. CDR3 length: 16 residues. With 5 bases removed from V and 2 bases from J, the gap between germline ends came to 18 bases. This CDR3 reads CATSALDSFVAYEQYF. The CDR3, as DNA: TGTGCCACCAGTGCCCTTGACAGCTTCGTAGCCTACGAGCAGTACTTC.

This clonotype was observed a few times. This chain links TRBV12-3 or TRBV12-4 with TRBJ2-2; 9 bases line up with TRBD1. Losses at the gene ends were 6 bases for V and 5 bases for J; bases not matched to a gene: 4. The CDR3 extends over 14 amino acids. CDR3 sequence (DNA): TGTGCCAGCAGACCAGGACAGGGGACCGGGGAGCTGTTTTTT. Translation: CASRPGQGTGELFF.

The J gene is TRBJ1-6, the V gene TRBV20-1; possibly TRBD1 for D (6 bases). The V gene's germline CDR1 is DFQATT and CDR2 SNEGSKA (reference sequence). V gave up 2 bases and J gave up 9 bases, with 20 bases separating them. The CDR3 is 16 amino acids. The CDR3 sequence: CSARRKAGGGGSPLHF. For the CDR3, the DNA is TGCAGTGCTAGAAGGAAGGCTGGGGGCGGTGGTTCACCCCTCCACTTT.

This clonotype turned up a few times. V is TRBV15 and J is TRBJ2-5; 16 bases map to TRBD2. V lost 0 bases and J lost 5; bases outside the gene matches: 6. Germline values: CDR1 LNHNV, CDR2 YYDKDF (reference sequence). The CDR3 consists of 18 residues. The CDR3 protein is CATSRETGTSGRAETQYF. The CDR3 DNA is TGTGCCACCAGCAGAGAAACCGGGACTAGCGGGAGGGCTGAGACCCAGTACTTC.

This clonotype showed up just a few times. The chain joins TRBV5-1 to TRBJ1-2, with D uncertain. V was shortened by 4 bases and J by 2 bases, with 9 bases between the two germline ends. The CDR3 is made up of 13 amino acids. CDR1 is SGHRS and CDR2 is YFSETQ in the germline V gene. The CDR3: CASSQWQNYGYTF. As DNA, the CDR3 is TGCGCCAGCAGCCAGTGGCAGAACTATGGCTACACCTTC.

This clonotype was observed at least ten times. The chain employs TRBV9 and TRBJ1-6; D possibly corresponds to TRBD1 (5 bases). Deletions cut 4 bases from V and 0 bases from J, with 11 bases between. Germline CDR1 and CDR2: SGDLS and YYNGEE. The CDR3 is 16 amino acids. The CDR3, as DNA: TGTGCCAGCAGCCGGGACTCGAGCTCCTATAATTCACCCCTCCACTTT. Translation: CASSRDSSSYNSPLHF.

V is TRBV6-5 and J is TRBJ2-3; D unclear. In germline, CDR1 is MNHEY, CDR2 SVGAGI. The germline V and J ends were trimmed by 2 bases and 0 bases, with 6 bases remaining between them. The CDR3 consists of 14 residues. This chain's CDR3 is CASSYLVSTDTQYF. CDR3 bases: TGTGCCAGCAGTTACCTAGTTAGCACAGATACGCAGTATTTT.

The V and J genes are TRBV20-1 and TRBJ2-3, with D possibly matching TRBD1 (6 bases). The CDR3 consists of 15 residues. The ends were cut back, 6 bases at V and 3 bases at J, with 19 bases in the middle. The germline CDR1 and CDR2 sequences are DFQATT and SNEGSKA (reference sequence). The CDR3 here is CSATTGTPRTDTQYF. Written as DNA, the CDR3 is TGCAGTGCGACAACAGGGACCCCAAGGACAGATACGCAGTATTTT.

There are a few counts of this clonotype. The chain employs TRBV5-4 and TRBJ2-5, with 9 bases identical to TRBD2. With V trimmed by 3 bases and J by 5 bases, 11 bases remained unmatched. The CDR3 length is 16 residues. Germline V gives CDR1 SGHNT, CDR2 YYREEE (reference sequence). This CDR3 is CASSSNPASGAETQYF. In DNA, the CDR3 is TGTGCCAGCAGCTCTAACCCAGCTAGCGGGGCCGAGACCCAGTACTTC.

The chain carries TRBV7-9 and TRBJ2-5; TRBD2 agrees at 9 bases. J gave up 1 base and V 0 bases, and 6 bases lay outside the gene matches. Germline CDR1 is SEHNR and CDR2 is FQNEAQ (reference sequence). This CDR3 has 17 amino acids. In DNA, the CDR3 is TGTGCCAGCAGCTTAGCTGGGACTAGCCCTAGCCAAGAGACCCAGTACTTC. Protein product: CASSLAGTSPSQETQYF.

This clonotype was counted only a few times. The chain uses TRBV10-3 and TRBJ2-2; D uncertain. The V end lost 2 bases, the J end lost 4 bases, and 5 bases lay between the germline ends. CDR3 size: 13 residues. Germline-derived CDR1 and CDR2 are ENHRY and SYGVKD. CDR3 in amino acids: CAISERPTGELFF. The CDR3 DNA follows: TGTGCCATCAGTGAGAGACCCACCGGGGAGCTGTTTTTT.

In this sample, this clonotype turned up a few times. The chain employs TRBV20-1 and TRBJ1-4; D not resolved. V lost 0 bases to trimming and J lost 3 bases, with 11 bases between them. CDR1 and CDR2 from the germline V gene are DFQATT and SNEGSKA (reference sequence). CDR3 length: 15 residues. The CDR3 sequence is CSARDLAGSNEKLFF. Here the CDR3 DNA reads TGCAGTGCTAGAGATCTCGCGGGGTCTAATGAAAAACTGTTTTTT.